Presented here are 27 T cell receptor beta chains from one specimen sequenced in a study of blood T cell repertoires in COVID-19. This table comes from immunoSEQ multiplex PCR, and its TCRdb copy is limited to in-frame clones, with some not included. The sample holds about 300,000 clones, about nine tenths seen once. Sequenced material: PBMCs or T cells enriched from blood (not recorded which). Source of these receptors: a man aged 25-45 years who had recovered from COVID-19.

The rearrangement joins TRBV7-2 to TRBJ1-6; 9 bases map to TRBD1. The CDR3 runs to 14 residues. Trimming at V came to 5 bases and at J to 9 bases, leaving 5 bases not matched to a gene. Germline V gene lookup returns CDR1 SGHTA and CDR2 FQGNSA. The CDR3 sequence: CASSVQGASSPLHF. In DNA form, the CDR3 reads TGTGCCAGCAGCGTACAGGGGGCCAGTTCACCCCTCCACTTT.

The chain uses TRBV27 and TRBJ1-4; D is possibly TRBD1 (5 bases). Germline CDR1 reads MNHEY; CDR2 reads SMNVEV (reference sequence). V was clipped by 11 bases and J by 8 bases, with 18 bases between them. This CDR3 is built from 13 residues. The CDR3 spells CASSVLPGEKLFF. CDR3 DNA sequence: TGTGCCTCCAGCGTGCTTCCAGGGGAAAAACTGTTTTTT. The complete variable domain, with remaining parts taken from reference TRBV27 and TRBJ1-4, reads EAQVTQNPRYLITVTGKKLTVTCSQNMNHEYMSWYRQDPGLGLRQIYYSMNVEVTDKGDVPEGYKVSRKEKRNFPLILESPSPNQTSLYFCASSVLPGEKLFFGSGTQLSVL.

The V and J genes are TRBV7-9 and TRBJ1-2; no definite D call. This CDR3 is 10 amino acids long. V was shortened by 6 bases and J by 5 bases, with 4 bases between the two germline ends. Germline V gene lookup returns CDR1 SEHNR and CDR2 FQNEAQ (reference sequence). The CDR3 region has the DNA TGTGCCAGCAGATCGTATGGCTACACCTTC. This gives the protein CASRSYGYTF.

This clone was picked up a small number of times. The chain links TRBV2 to TRBJ1-5, with D maybe TRBD1 (5 bases). Germline lookup yields CDR1 SNHLY and CDR2 FYNNEI. The CDR3 has 13 amino acids. V was cut by 6 bases and J by 3 bases, with 9 bases left in between. In nucleotides, the CDR3 is TGTGCCAGCAGCGACAGTTTCAATCAGCCCCAGCATTTT. This codes for CASSDSFNQPQHF.

This chain connects TRBV3-1 (or the pseudogene TRBV3-2) to TRBJ2-3, with 9 bases identical to TRBD2. The CDR3 consists of 19 residues. CDR1 and CDR2 (germline): LGHDT, YNNKEL (reference sequence). V lost 6 bases and J lost 6; bases outside the gene matches: 22. The CDR3 here is CASSPGLAPIISFVDTQYF. The CDR3 nucleotides are TGTGCCAGCAGTCCGGGACTAGCTCCGATAATAAGCTTTGTCGATACGCAGTATTTT.

The chain combines TRBV20-1 with TRBJ1-6; TRBD1 matches at 7 bases. Per the germline V gene, CDR1 is DFQATT and CDR2 is SNEGSKA (reference sequence). The CDR3 is made up of 14 amino acids. Trimming at V came to 3 bases and at J to 14 bases, leaving 13 bases not matched to a gene. The CDR3, as DNA: TGCAGTGCTAGTTATCCGGGACAGCTCTCGGCCCTCCACTTT. Residues: CSASYPGQLSALHF.

The V call is TRBV19, the J call TRBJ1-5, with D hard to call. V was trimmed by 7 bases and J by 2 bases, leaving 15 bases between them. The germline V gene encodes CDR1 LNHDA and CDR2 SQIVND (reference sequence). The CDR3 sequence is 15 residues long. This CDR3 is CASTQERRGNQPQHF. The CDR3 coding sequence is TGTGCCAGTACCCAAGAGAGGAGGGGCAATCAGCCCCAGCATTTT.

V and J are TRBV3-1 (or the pseudogene TRBV3-2) and TRBJ2-7; a possible D gene is TRBD1 (6 bases). Between the trimmed V and J ends, which lost 4 bases and 2 bases, there was a span of 15 bases. The CDR3 has 15 amino acids. Germline V lookup: CDR1 LGHDT, CDR2 YNNKEL (reference sequence). The CDR3 loop reads CASSPTRQATYEQYF. In nucleotides, the CDR3 is TGTGCCAGCAGCCCGACACGACAGGCCACCTACGAGCAGTACTTC.

The rearrangement joins TRBV6-5 to TRBJ1-5; 9 positions match TRBD1. The junction had 9 bases not matched to a gene; V was cut back by 6 bases and J by 9 bases. CDR3 length: 14 amino acids. The V gene's germline CDR1 is MNHEY and CDR2 SVGAGI. The DNA for the CDR3 is TGTGCCAGCAGGGGACAGGGCGACCTGGGGCCCCAGCATTTT. Protein sequence: CASRGQGDLGPQHF.

This clone was seen a single time. The V call is TRBV5-1, the J call TRBJ2-5; 10 bases align to TRBD2. With V trimmed by 3 bases and J by 5 bases, 7 bases remained unmatched. The CDR3 totals 15 residues. Germline CDR1 is SGHRS and CDR2 is YFSETQ. In DNA form, the CDR3 reads TGCGCCAGCAGCTCTCTAGCGGGGGCGGGGGAGACCCAGTACTTC. The encoded protein is CASSSLAGAGETQYF.

This chain joins TRBV4-2 and TRBJ2-7; TRBD2 is a possible D gene (6 bases). Germline-derived CDR1 and CDR2 are LGHNA and YNFKEQ. Deletions cut 1 base from V and 4 bases from J, with 20 bases between. There are 17 residues in the CDR3. The CDR3 loop is CASSQVLDGTGRYEQYF. In nucleotides, the CDR3 is TGTGCCAGCAGCCAAGTTCTGGATGGGACTGGGCGATACGAGCAGTACTTC.

V and J are TRBV24-1 and TRBJ2-7; a weak D match, TRBD2 (5 bases). CDR3 length: 13 amino acids. Germline values: CDR1 KGHDR, CDR2 SFDVKD. V was pared by 3 bases and J by 5 bases, with 10 bases between. CDR3 coding DNA: TGTGCCACCAGTGATCCGGGAAGGGACGAGCAGTACTTC. Translating gives CATSDPGRDEQYF.

This chain connects TRBV6-5 to TRBJ1-5, with a possible D match to TRBD1 (5 bases). Trimming removed 6 bases at V and 4 bases at J, with 16 bases between. Germline CDR1 and CDR2: MNHEY and SVGAGI. This CDR3 has 15 residues. CDR3 bases: TGTGCCAGCAGCGCCGACAGAAGAACTAATCAGCCCCAGCATTTT. It translates to CASSADRRTNQPQHF.

The chain employs TRBV3-1 (or the pseudogene TRBV3-2) and TRBJ2-1; D not resolved. The CDR3 covers 13 residues. With 0 bases removed from V and 3 bases from J, the gap between germline ends came to 3 bases. The V gene's germline CDR1 is LGHDT and CDR2 YNNKEL (reference sequence). DNA of the CDR3: TGTGCCAGCAGCCAAGATAACTACAATGAGCAGTTCTTC. Residues: CASSQDNYNEQFF.

V and J are TRBV30 and TRBJ2-2; tentative D call: TRBD2 (5 bases). The CDR3 runs to 16 residues. Germline V gene data show CDR1 as GTSNPN and CDR2 as SVGIG (reference sequence). The V end lost 1 base, the J end lost 5 bases, and 17 bases lay between the germline ends. CDR3 in DNA: TGTGCCTGGAGTGATCCGAGGGAATACGGAACCGGGGAGCTGTTTTTT. Protein sequence: CAWSDPREYGTGELFF.

The rearrangement links TRBV10-3 to TRBJ2-7; D not certain. Germline V gene data show CDR1 as ENHRY and CDR2 as SYGVKD. CDR3 size: 15 residues. Between the trimmed V and J ends, which lost 0 bases and 2 bases, there was a span of 11 bases. Written as DNA, the CDR3 is TGTGCCATCAGTGAGTCAGGCCAGGTAACCTACGAGCAGTACTTC. As protein: CAISESGQVTYEQYF.

The chain uses TRBV28 and TRBJ2-7, with 11 bases lining up with TRBD1. The germline V gene encodes CDR1 MDHEN and CDR2 SYDVKM. The CDR3 runs 15 residues. Trimming removed 6 bases from V and 7 bases from J; junction bases left unmatched: 11. The CDR3 protein is CASSRGDRGFKEQYF. DNA for the CDR3: TGTGCCAGCAGCAGAGGGGACAGGGGGTTCAAGGAGCAGTACTTC.

J is TRBJ1-5 and V is TRBV4-1, with a weak D call TRBD1 (5 bases). The CDR3 has 16 residues. V was shortened by 2 bases and J by 5 bases, with 16 bases between the two germline ends. Germline V lookup: CDR1 MGHRA, CDR2 YSYEKL. In DNA, the CDR3 is TGCGCCAGCAGCCAACGTGAGATGGAGGGGTATCAGCCCCAGCATTTT. Residues: CASSQREMEGYQPQHF.

The rearrangement joins TRBV28 to TRBJ1-5, with 9 nucleotides matching TRBD1. CDR1 is MDHEN, CDR2 SYDVKM, per germline. The CDR3 contains 20 residues. Trimming took 2 bases from V and 0 from J; bases not matched to a gene: 14. Written as DNA, the CDR3 is TGTGCCAGCAGTTTACGCCACACAGGGGGCCCTGGTTATAGCAATCAGCCCCAGCATTTT. Its translation: CASSLRHTGGPGYSNQPQHF.

This chain uses TRBV19 with TRBJ2-5, with 12 bases lining up with TRBD2. The germline V gene encodes CDR1 LNHDA and CDR2 SQIVND (reference sequence). Trimming cost V 3 bases and J 7 bases; bases outside gene matches: 18. The CDR3 length is 19 residues. In DNA form, the CDR3 reads TGTGCCAGTAGTATGGGACTAGCGGGCGGGACACCTCAGGTGGGGACCCAGTACTTC. It specifies CASSMGLAGGTPQVGTQYF.

The chain has TRBV5-4 and TRBJ1-4, with D possibly being TRBD1 (5 bases). CDR3 length: 16 amino acids. Germline V gene lookup returns CDR1 SGHNT and CDR2 YYREEE (reference sequence). Trimming removed 3 bases from V and 8 bases from J, with 20 bases in between. The CDR3: CASSSKDPGLKEKLFF. DNA of the CDR3: TGTGCCAGCAGCTCCAAAGATCCGGGACTTAAAGAAAAACTGTTTTTT.

The chain combines TRBV27 with TRBJ2-7, with D perhaps matching TRBD2 (5 bases). Germline V gives CDR1 MNHEY, CDR2 SMNVEV (reference sequence). Trimming took off 8 bases at V and 5 bases at J, with 13 bases between the two ends. This CDR3 spans 12 amino acids. CDR3 sequence: CASGHSGDEQYF. The CDR3 coding sequence is TGTGCCAGCGGCCATTCCGGGGACGAGCAGTACTTC.

The J gene is TRBJ1-4, the V gene TRBV28, with D perhaps matching TRBD1 (6 bases). This CDR3 contains 14 residues. With 3 bases removed from V and 14 bases from J, the gap between germline ends came to 19 bases. Per germline, CDR1 MDHEN and CDR2 SYDVKM. The chain's CDR3 is CASSLSGGGKGLFF. The CDR3 region has the DNA TGTGCCAGCAGTTTGTCAGGCGGGGGCAAGGGTCTGTTTTTT.

The chain employs TRBV18 and TRBJ1-1; TRBD1 is a possible D gene (6 bases). From germline, CDR1 is KGHSH and CDR2 LQKENI. The CDR3 is made up of 14 amino acids. Trimming removed 2 bases from V and 5 bases from J, with 12 bases in between. CDR3 in amino acids: CASSPSTGQTEAFF. The CDR3 DNA reads as TGTGCCAGCTCACCATCCACAGGGCAAACTGAAGCTTTCTTT.

The chain links TRBV24-1 to TRBJ1-5; 12 nucleotides match TRBD1. The V and J ends lost 2 bases and 6 bases, in that order; junction bases with no gene match: 7. The CDR3 covers 17 residues. CDR1 is KGHDR, CDR2 SFDVKD, per germline. This CDR3 is CATSDSPGQGAGQPQHF. The DNA for the CDR3 is TGTGCCACCAGTGATTCTCCGGGACAGGGGGCTGGTCAGCCCCAGCATTTT.

This rearrangement joins TRBV12-5 to TRBJ1-5, with D possibly matching TRBD1 (5 bases). Germline V gives CDR1 LGHNT, CDR2 FRNRAP. The ends were cut back, 5 bases at V and 0 bases at J, with 11 bases in the middle. The CDR3 spans 15 residues. CDR3 residues: CASGPGLNSNQPQHF. DNA of the CDR3: TGTGCTAGTGGTCCGGGACTGAATAGCAATCAGCCCCAGCATTTT.

The V and J genes are TRBV5-1 and TRBJ2-7; TRBD2 agrees at 8 bases. The J segment lost 1 base and the V segment lost 5 bases, leaving 8 bases of the junction unmatched. The V gene's germline CDR1 is SGHRS and CDR2 YFSETQ. CDR3 length equals 15 residues. CDR3 nucleotide sequence: TGCGCCAGCAGACGGACTAGCTCCGGGTCCTACGAGCAGTACTTC. Protein sequence: CASRRTSSGSYEQYF.